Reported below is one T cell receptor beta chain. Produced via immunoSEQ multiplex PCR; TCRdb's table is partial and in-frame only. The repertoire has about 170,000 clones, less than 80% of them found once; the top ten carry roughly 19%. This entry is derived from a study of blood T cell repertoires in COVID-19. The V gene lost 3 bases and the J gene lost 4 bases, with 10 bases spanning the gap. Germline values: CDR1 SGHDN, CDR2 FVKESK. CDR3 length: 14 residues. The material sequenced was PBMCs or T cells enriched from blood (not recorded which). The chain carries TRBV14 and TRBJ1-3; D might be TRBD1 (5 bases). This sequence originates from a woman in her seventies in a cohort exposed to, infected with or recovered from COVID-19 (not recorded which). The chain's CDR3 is CASSQAGSGNTIYF. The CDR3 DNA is TGTGCCAGCAGCCAGGCAGGGTCCGGAAACACCATATATTTT.